Listed here are 18 T cell receptor beta chains from one sample, sequenced in a study of neoadjuvant anti-PD-1 for oral cavity cancer. Using immunoSEQ multiplex PCR, the repertoire was profiled, and TCRdb retains in-frame clones only, with some absent. The repertoire holds over 5,500 clones, with about 80% as singletons. The sample was PBMCs, taken before nivolumab (anti-PD-1) treatment. The receptors shown here come from a person between 40 and 79 years old with oral cavity squamous cell carcinoma.

In DNA form, the CDR3 reads TGTGCCAGCAGTGAATATAGGACAGCTTCAAACACTGAAGCTTTCTTT. This encodes CASSEYRTASNTEAFF. The chain links TRBV6-1 to TRBJ1-1; tentative D call: TRBD1 (6 bases). CDR3 size: 16 residues. V lost 2 bases and J 2 bases, leaving 15 bases between the germline ends. Germline V CDR1 and CDR2: MNHNS, SASEGT.

V gene TRBV7-9 combines with J gene TRBJ2-7; 10 nucleotides line up with TRBD1. This CDR3 spans 15 amino acids. V shed 5 bases and J 2 bases; nucleotides not matched to a gene: 6. Germline CDR1 and CDR2: SEHNR and FQNEAQ (reference sequence). The CDR3 sequence is CASSSADRGTYEQYF. In DNA form, the CDR3 reads TGTGCCAGCAGCAGCGCGGACAGGGGGACCTACGAGCAGTACTTC.

The rearrangement uses TRBV2 and TRBJ1-5; TRBD1 agrees at 8 bases. Germline assignment: CDR1 SNHLY and CDR2 FYNNEI. The CDR3 is 16 amino acids. V was clipped by 7 bases and J by 0 bases; unmatched bases: 8. CDR3 region: CASNGQGGDSNQPQHF. The CDR3 DNA sequence: TGTGCCAGCAACGGACAGGGAGGGGATAGCAATCAGCCCCAGCATTTT.

On this clone itself: The junction and the germline gene differ at one end; a read error may be behind it. Other DNA sequences in the sample encode the same CDR3. CDR3 residues: CASSQDWTKPQHF. The CDR3 DNA reads as TGTGCTAGCAGCCAAGACTGGACGAAGCCCCAGCATTTT. The chain uses TRBV4-2 and TRBJ1-5; no clear D gene. CDR3 length equals 13 residues. Germline V gene sequence: CDR1 LGHNA, CDR2 YNFKEQ.

The chain couples TRBV16 to TRBJ1-4; D not certain. CDR1 is KGHSY, CDR2 FQNENV, per germline. Trimming took off 0 bases at V and 8 bases at J, with 13 bases between the two ends. This CDR3 is 15 amino acids long. The CDR3 is CASSQSGGLGEKLFF. Written as DNA, the CDR3 is TGTGCCAGCAGCCAATCTGGAGGTCTGGGGGAAAAACTGTTTTTT.

V usage is TRBV5-4 and J usage is TRBJ1-4; D may be TRBD1 (5 bases). Germline V gene data show CDR1 as SGHNT and CDR2 as YYREEE (reference sequence). The CDR3 is 14 residues long. V was cut by 0 bases and J by 5 bases, with 8 bases left in between. The CDR3: CASSLDQGNEKLFF. CDR3 sequence (DNA): TGTGCCAGCAGCTTGGATCAGGGAAATGAAAAACTGTTTTTT.

This chain uses TRBV7-7 with TRBJ2-5; the match to TRBD2 covers 8 bases. This CDR3 region has 16 residues. The junction had 8 bases not matched to a gene; V was cut back by 1 base and J by 4 bases. Germline CDR1 reads SSHAT; CDR2 reads FNYEAQ (reference sequence). The CDR3 region is CASSLVSGGGRETQYF. CDR3 nucleotide sequence: TGTGCCAGCAGCTTAGTATCCGGGGGGGGAAGAGAGACCCAGTACTTC.

The J gene is TRBJ2-1, the V gene TRBV20-1; D might be TRBD1 (6 bases). CDR1 and CDR2 from the germline V gene are DFQATT and SNEGSKA (reference sequence). The CDR3 contains 9 residues. The DNA for the CDR3 is TGCAGGGGGGCTGATGAGCAGTTCTTC. It translates to CRGADEQFF.

This clone was detected a few times. The gene calls are TRBV30 and TRBJ1-4; no definite D call. V was trimmed by 2 bases and J by 7 bases, leaving 11 bases between them. From germline, CDR1 is GTSNPN and CDR2 SVGIG (reference sequence). The CDR3 loop spans 13 amino acids. Written as DNA, the CDR3 is TGTGCCTGGAGTCGGGGAGATGGTGAAAAACTGTTTTTT. Amino acids: CAWSRGDGEKLFF.

This clone was counted a single time. V and J are TRBV2 and TRBJ2-5; no clear D. CDR1 and CDR2 from the germline V gene are SNHLY and FYNNEI. The CDR3 covers 11 residues. Trimming pared 4 bases from V and 2 bases from J, leaving 2 bases between. CDR3 sequence reads: CASSVQETQYF. As DNA, the CDR3 is TGTGCCAGCAGTGTGCAAGAGACCCAGTACTTC.

This clone has only a few counts. This CDR3 is CASIKDRNTEAFF. The CDR3, as DNA: TGTGCCAGCATAAAGGATAGAAACACTGAAGCTTTCTTT. The V and J genes are TRBV2 and TRBJ1-1, with D uncertain. Germline CDR1 reads SNHLY; CDR2 reads FYNNEI. The V gene lost 7 bases and the J gene lost 2 bases, with 11 bases spanning the gap. The CDR3 has 13 residues.

The sample holds one count of this clone. The chain links TRBV27 to TRBJ1-5, with D possibly TRBD1 on 6 matching bases. The germline V and J ends were trimmed by 0 bases and 7 bases, with 19 bases remaining between them. Germline assignment: CDR1 MNHEY and CDR2 SMNVEV (reference sequence). The CDR3 is made up of 17 amino acids. Here the CDR3 DNA reads TGTGCCAGCAGTTTATCAGCCTACAGGGCGCCTCGGCAGCCCCAGCATTTT. Protein: CASSLSAYRAPRQPQHF.

This clone showed up just a few times. The chain is built from TRBV13 and TRBJ2-7, with D tentatively TRBD1 (5 bases). Trimming stripped 4 bases from V and 2 bases from J, with 12 bases between. The germline CDR1 and CDR2 sequences are PRHDT and FYEKMQ (reference sequence). The CDR3 is 14 residues long. CDR3 residues: CASSSDTSTYEQYF. CDR3 nucleotides: TGTGCCAGCAGCTCGGACACCTCAACCTACGAGCAGTACTTC.

The DNA of the CDR3 is TGTGCCAGCAGCTTATATCACGAGCAGTACTTC. Its translation is CASSLYHEQYF. The gene calls are TRBV7-8 and TRBJ2-7; D is uncertain. The germline CDR1 and CDR2 sequences are SGHVS and FQNEAQ. The CDR3 contains 11 residues. Trimming removed 2 bases from V and 5 bases from J, with 4 bases in between.

The chain is built from TRBV4-3 and TRBJ1-6; TRBD1 agrees at 8 bases. CDR3 length: 15 residues. Germline loops: CDR1 LGHNA, CDR2 YSLEER. The V gene end was trimmed by 0 bases and the J gene end by 9 bases; junction bases not matched to a gene: 4. The CDR3 sequence is CASSQDPDRGSPLHF. The CDR3, as DNA: TGCGCCAGCAGCCAAGATCCCGACAGGGGTTCACCCCTCCACTTT.

The chain recombines TRBV10-3 with TRBJ1-5; tentatively, D is TRBD1 (5 bases). V shed 3 bases and J shed 5 bases, with 5 bases lying between them. Germline values: CDR1 ENHRY, CDR2 SYGVKD. This CDR3 is 12 amino acids long. This chain's CDR3 is CAISEGDQPQHF. The CDR3, as DNA: TGTGCCATCAGTGAAGGGGATCAGCCCCAGCATTTT.

The chain couples TRBV5-1 to TRBJ2-7; perhaps TRBD2 as D (6 bases). V was trimmed by 4 bases and J by 6 bases, leaving 14 bases between them. CDR3 length: 13 residues. Germline V gene data show CDR1 as SGHRS and CDR2 as YFSETQ. In nucleotides, the CDR3 is TGCGCCAGCAGCAGTTGGGGGGTCTCCGAGCAGTACTTC. It specifies CASSSWGVSEQYF.

This sequence joins TRBV11-2 and TRBJ2-3; D is possibly TRBD2 (6 bases). The germline CDR1 and CDR2 sequences are SGHAT and FQNNGV. V was cut by 1 base and J by 5 bases, with 13 bases left in between. This CDR3 has 15 residues. The CDR3 DNA reads as TGTGCCAGCAGCTTAGGGGAGTTCGGGAGAGATACGCAGTATTTT. This encodes CASSLGEFGRDTQYF.